This is a list of T cell receptor beta chains from one sample in a study of blood T cell repertoires in COVID-19. TCRdb's table, derived via immunoSEQ multiplex PCR, lists solely in-frame clones and lacks some. The sample shows a few hundred thousand clones, about 80% of them seen only once. The sample was peripheral blood. These receptors all come from a woman aged 30 to 39 who had recovered from COVID-19. CDR3s include the opening cysteine and the closing phenylalanine or tryptophan. The D gene is left open where the match is weak. Some rows have no size entry. The others give once, few or many, or a class for an expanded clone.

TRBJ2-1 | TRBD2 | TRBV15 | . | CATSPEIARAGANHNEQFF | TGTGCCACCAGCCCAGAGATCGCGAGAGCGGGAGCTAACCACAATGAGCAGTTCTTC
TRBJ2-7 | TRBD1 | TRBV6-5 | . | CASSLTGGPVDEQYF | TGTGCCAGCAGCCTCACAGGGGGTCCGGTGGACGAGCAGTACTTC
TRBJ2-7 | TRBD1 | TRBV19 | . | CASSIQGQGEYEQYF | TGTGCCAGTAGTATACAAGGACAGGGAGAATACGAGCAGTACTTC
TRBJ2-1 | . | TRBV5-6 | . | CASSLGRGNEQFF | TGTGCCAGCAGCCTCGGTCGAGGCAATGAGCAGTTCTTC
TRBJ2-1 | . | TRBV4-1 | . | CASSQLRSYNEQFF | TGCGCCAGCAGCCAACTCAGGTCCTACAATGAGCAGTTCTTC
TRBJ2-4 | . | TRBV28 | . | CASTPRLAGRAKNIQYF | TGTGCCAGCACCCCACGCCTTGCGGGACGGGCCAAAAACATTCAGTACTTC
TRBJ1-2 | . | TRBV7-9 | . | CASSLGMTGYYGYTF | TGTGCCAGCAGCTTAGGAATGACAGGCTACTATGGCTACACCTTC
TRBJ2-1 | . | TRBV7-9 | . | CASSSQGGGEQFF | TGTGCCAGCAGCTCTCAAGGCGGAGGTGAGCAGTTCTTC
TRBJ2-2 | TRBD2 | TRBV27 | . | CASSLVAGANTGELFF | TGTGCCAGCAGTTTAGTAGCGGGTGCGAACACCGGGGAGCTGTTTTTT
TRBJ1-1 | TRBD1 | TRBV10-3 | . | CAISWDRDMNTEAFF | TGTGCCATCAGCTGGGACAGGGATATGAACACTGAAGCTTTCTTT
TRBJ2-2 | TRBD2 | TRBV11-2 | once | CAGGTSGRGTGELFF | TGTGCCGGGGGGACTAGCGGGAGAGGGACCGGGGAGCTGTTTTTT
TRBJ2-5 | TRBD2 | TRBV9 | . | CASSANKGLAGTETQYF | TGTGCCAGCAGCGCCAATAAAGGACTAGCGGGAACTGAGACCCAGTACTTC
TRBJ2-5 | . | TRBV27 | . | CASSRDFPQETQYF | TGTGCCAGCAGTCGGGACTTTCCACAAGAGACCCAGTACTTC
TRBJ2-3 | TRBD1 | TRBV28 | . | CASSSPGTGATDTQYF | TGTGCCAGCAGTTCCCCCGGGACAGGGGCCACAGATACGCAGTATTTT
TRBJ1-2 | . | TRBV7-9 | . | CASSLAGTRNTYGYTF | TGTGCCAGCAGCTTAGCTGGGACACGCAACACCTATGGCTACACCTTC
TRBJ1-2 | . | TRBV30 | . | CAWSANWGGTNGYTF | TGTGCCTGGAGTGCCAACTGGGGGGGCACGAATGGCTACACCTTC
TRBJ1-2 | . | TRBV7-9 | . | CASSLGQLMVGYTF | TGTGCCAGCAGCTTAGGACAGCTTATGGTCGGCTACACCTTC
TRBJ2-7 | TRBD1 | TRBV5-5 | . | CASSGPGDRAYEQYF | TGTGCCAGCAGCGGCCCGGGGGACAGGGCCTACGAGCAGTACTTC
TRBJ1-1 | . | TRBV2 | . | CASSEEAGVTEAFF | TGTGCCAGCAGTGAAGAGGCGGGGGTCACTGAAGCTTTCTTT
TRBJ1-1 | . | TRBV28 | . | CASTGGSLNTEAFF | TGTGCCAGCACTGGTGGTAGTTTGAACACTGAAGCTTTCTTT
TRBJ2-1 | TRBD1 | TRBV4-2 | once | CASSPQGAPYNEQFF | TGTGCCAGCAGCCCACAGGGGGCACCCTACAATGAGCAGTTCTTC
TRBJ2-2 | . | TRBV9 | . | CASSVGLGLVVRNTGELFF | TGTGCCAGCAGCGTAGGGTTGGGGCTAGTTGTGCGGAACACCGGGGAGCTGTTTTTT
TRBJ2-7 | TRBD1 | TRBV10-3 | few | CAISDREKGSYEQYF | TGTGCCATCAGCGACAGGGAGAAAGGCTCCTACGAGCAGTACTTC
TRBJ2-7 | . | TRBV5-1 | . | CASSLQGSYEQYF | TGCGCCAGCAGCTTGCAGGGTTCCTACGAGCAGTACTTC
TRBJ1-5 | . | TRBV6-2/TRBV6-3 | few | CASSYGGRTEPQHF | TGTGCCAGCAGTTACGGAGGACGGACGGAGCCCCAGCATTTT
TRBJ2-7 | . | TRBV6-5 | . | CASSYSTSHNSYEQYF | TGTGCCAGCAGTTATTCGACAAGTCATAACTCCTACGAGCAGTACTTC
TRBJ2-2 | TRBD2 | TRBV5-1 | . | CASSSGLAGDLGGELFF | TGCGCCAGCAGTTCGGGACTAGCGGGAGATCTGGGCGGGGAGCTGTTTTTT
TRBJ2-2 | TRBD2 | TRBV30 | . | CAWSGLAGASTGELFF | TGTGCCTGGAGCGGACTAGCGGGAGCATCAACCGGGGAGCTGTTTTTT
TRBJ1-2 | . | TRBV24-1 | . | CATSPGMPGNYGYTF | TGTGCCACCAGTCCGGGGATGCCTGGTAACTATGGCTACACCTTC
TRBJ2-5 | . | TRBV3-1/TRBV3-2 | . | CASSLGAATQYF | TGTGCCAGCAGCCTAGGGGCCGCGACCCAGTACTTC
TRBJ2-3 | . | TRBV7-8 | . | CASSLDRVGSTSTDTQYF | TGTGCCAGCAGCTTAGATCGAGTGGGCAGTACTAGCACAGATACGCAGTATTTT